This record concerns one T cell receptor beta chain sequence. TCRdb re-analyzed the 5' RACE reads; it lists each CDR3 protein once, without DNA. This repertoire includes 200,000 to 250,000 distinct CDR3 sequences. This record belongs to a study of monozygotic twins with inflammatory bowel disease. The CDR3 sequence is 15 residues long. Germline CDR1 and CDR2: ENHRY and SYGVKD. Sequencing was carried out using blood. This TCR derives from a human donor with ulcerative colitis or Crohn's disease, or a healthy co-twin of an affected twin (not recorded which). The rearrangement links TRBV10-3 to TRBJ2-7; TCRdb lists TRBD1, though no DNA is available to test this call. The CDR3 reads CAISEGDRVVDEQYF.